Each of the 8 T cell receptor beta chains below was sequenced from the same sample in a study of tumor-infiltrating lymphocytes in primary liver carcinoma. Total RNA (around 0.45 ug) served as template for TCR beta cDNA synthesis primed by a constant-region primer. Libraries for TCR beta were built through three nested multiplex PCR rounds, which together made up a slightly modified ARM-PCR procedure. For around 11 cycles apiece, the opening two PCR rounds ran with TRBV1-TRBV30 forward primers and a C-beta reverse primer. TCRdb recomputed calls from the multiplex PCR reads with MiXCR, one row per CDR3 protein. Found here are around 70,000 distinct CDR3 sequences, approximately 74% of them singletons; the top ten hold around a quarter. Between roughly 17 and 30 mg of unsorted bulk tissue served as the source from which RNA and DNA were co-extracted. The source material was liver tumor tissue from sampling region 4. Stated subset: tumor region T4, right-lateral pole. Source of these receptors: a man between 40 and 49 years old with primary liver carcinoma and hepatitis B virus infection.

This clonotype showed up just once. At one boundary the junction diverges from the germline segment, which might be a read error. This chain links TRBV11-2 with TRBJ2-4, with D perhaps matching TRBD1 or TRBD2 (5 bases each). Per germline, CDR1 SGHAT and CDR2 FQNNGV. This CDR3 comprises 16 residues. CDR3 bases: TGTGCCAGCAGCCTAGATTCAGGGCTAGCCAAAGACATTCAGTACTTC. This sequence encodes CASSLDSGLAKDIQYF.

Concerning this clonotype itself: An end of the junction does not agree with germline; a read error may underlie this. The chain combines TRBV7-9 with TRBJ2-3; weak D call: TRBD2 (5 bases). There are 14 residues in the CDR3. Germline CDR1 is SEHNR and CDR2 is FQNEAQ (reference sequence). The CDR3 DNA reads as TGTGCCAGCAGCTTGAAGAGGGTGCCAGATATGCAGTATTTT. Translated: CASSLKRVPDMQYF.

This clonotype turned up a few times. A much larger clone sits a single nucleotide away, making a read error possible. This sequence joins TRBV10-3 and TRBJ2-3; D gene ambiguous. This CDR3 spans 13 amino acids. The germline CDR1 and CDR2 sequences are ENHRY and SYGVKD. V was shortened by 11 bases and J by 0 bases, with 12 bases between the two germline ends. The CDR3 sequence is CAVTGSSTDTQYF. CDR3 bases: TGTGCCGTGACCGGTTCTAGCACAGATACGCAGTATTTT.

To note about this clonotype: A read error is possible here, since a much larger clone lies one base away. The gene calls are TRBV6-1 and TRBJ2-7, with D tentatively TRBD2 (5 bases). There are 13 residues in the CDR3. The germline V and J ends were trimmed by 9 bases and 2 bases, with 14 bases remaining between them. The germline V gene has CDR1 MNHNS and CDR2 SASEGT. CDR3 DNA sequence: TGTGCCAGTGCGAATACTAGTACCTACGAGCAGTACTTC. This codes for CASANTSTYEQYF.

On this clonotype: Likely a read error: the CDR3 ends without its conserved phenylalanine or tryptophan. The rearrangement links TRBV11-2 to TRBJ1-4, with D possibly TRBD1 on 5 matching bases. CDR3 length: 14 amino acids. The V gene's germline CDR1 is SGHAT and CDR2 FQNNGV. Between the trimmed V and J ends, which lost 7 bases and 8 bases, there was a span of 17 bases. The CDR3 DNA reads TGTGCCAGCAACAAAGAGGTTGGGGACGAAAAACTGTTTTCT. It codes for CASNKEVGDEKLFS.

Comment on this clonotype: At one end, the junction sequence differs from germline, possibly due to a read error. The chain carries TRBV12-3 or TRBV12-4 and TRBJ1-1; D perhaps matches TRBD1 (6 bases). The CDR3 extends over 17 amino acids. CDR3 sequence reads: CASSSALGTSMNTEAFF. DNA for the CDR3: TGTGCCAGTAGTTCAGCCTTGGGGACATCAATGAACACTGAAGCTTTCTTT.

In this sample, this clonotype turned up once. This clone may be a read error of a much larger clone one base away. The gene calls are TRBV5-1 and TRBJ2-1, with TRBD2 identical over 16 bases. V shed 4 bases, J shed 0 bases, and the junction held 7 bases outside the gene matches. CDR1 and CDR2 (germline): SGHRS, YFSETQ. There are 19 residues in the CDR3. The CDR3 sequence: CASSLTGTSGRASYNEQFF. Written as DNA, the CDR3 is TGCGCCAGCAGCCTCACCGGGACTAGCGGGAGGGCCTCCTACAATGAGCAGTTCTTC.

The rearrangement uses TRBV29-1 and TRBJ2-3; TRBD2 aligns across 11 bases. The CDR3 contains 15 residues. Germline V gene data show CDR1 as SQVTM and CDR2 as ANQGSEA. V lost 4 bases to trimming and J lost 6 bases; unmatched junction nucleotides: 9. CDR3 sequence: CSVGGGLAATDTQYF. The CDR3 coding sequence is TGCAGCGTTGGAGGGGGACTAGCGGCCACTGATACGCAGTATTTT.